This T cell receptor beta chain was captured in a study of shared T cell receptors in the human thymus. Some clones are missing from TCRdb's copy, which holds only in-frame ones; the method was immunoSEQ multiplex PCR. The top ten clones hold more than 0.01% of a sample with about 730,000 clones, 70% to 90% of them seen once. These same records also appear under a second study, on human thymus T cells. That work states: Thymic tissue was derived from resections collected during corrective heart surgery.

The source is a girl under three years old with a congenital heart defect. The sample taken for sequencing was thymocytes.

CDR3 loop: CASSRPGGTYEQYF. In DNA, the CDR3 is TGTGCCAGCAGCCGACCGGGGGGAACCTACGAGCAGTACTTC. This chain joins TRBV5-6 and TRBJ2-7; TRBD2 matches 7 bases. The CDR3 is 14 amino acids. Germline values: CDR1 SGHDT, CDR2 YYEEEE. V trimming: 4 bases; J trimming: 2 bases; junction bases outside the gene matches: 6.